The clone carrying this T cell receptor (beta chain) was detected a few times. TCRdb processed the 5' RACE reads anew with MiXCR; each CDR3 protein has one entry. The sample contains fewer than 200,000 distinct CDR3 sequences, 18% of which appear only once. The sample is drawn from a study of CD8 T cells in ankylosing spondylitis. The origin of this receptor is a male donor aged 10-29 years with ankylosing spondylitis or in good health (not recorded which). The sequencing sample was made of blood, either unsorted or a sorted T cell fraction (not recorded which).

In DNA form, the CDR3 reads TGCAGCGTTAGGACAGGGGGCGTTAGAACCGGGGAGCTGTTTTTT. This sequence encodes CSVRTGGVRTGELFF. V is TRBV29-1 and J is TRBJ2-2; 11 bases align to TRBD1. The CDR3 has 15 residues. The germline gives CDR1 SQVTM, CDR2 ANQGSEA. The V gene end was trimmed by 5 bases and the J gene end by 5 bases; junction bases not matched to a gene: 7.